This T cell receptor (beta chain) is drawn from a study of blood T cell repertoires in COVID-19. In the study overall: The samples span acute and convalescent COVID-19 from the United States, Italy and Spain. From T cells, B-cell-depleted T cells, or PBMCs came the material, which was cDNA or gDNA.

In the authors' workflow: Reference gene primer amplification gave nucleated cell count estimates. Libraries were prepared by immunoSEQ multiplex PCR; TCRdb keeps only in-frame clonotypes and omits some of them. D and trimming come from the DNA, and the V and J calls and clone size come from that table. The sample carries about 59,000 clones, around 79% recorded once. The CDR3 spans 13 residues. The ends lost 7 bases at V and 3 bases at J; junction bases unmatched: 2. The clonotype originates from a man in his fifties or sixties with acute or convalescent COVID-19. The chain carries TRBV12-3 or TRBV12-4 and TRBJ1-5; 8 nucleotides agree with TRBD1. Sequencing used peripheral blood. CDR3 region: CASTTGVNQPQHF. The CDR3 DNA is TGTGCCAGCACGACAGGGGTCAATCAGCCCCAGCATTTT.